The entry that follows covers one T cell receptor beta chain sequence. This clone was found a few times. Its antigen has not been determined. No base quality values were provided; no much bigger clone lies one nucleotide off. Library preparation was by the immunoSEQ multiplex PCR assay. For the multiplex PCR, a mixture combining 60 forward primers for TCR Vbeta segments and 13 reverse primers for TCR Jbeta segments was used. The CDR3 region of rearranged TCR beta genes was amplified from genomic DNA with a multiplex PCR assay. The amplified TCR beta libraries were sequenced on the Illumina HiSeq System as 87-base-pair reads. In the source study's methods: In a later analysis, around 80 million unique TCR beta chains were counted across the approximately 640 repertoires, and around 10 million of these chains were shared by at least two donors. Raw reads were error-corrected and collapsed into unique sequences with a nearest-neighbor algorithm that merged closely related sequences to remove PCR and sequencing errors. To assign V, D and J gene segments, CDR3 sequences were aligned to IMGT reference sequences. For a sequence to be retained, a match of at least six nucleotides to both a V gene segment and a J gene segment was required. A rearrangement was called productive if the CDR3 had no stop codons and remained in frame with V and J, and every other rearrangement was called non-productive. CDR3 was defined by IMGT convention, running from the second conserved V-encoded cysteine to the conserved J-encoded phenylalanine. Sequences without an unambiguous match to a single V gene segment were excluded from the earlier analysis of a few hundred of the donors. An earlier analysis of 587 of the donors classified V segments as functional when productive rearrangements were above 56.7% and as segregating when the standard deviation between donors was above 5%. A statistical classification framework was built to diagnose cytomegalovirus status from the catalog of TCR beta chain sequences. In a later analysis, TCR nucleotide sequences were compared against IMGT/GENE-DB human TR gene sequences so that V and J genes could be assigned. In a later analysis, CDR3 sequences and most-parsimonious VDJ recombination scenarios were assigned using the TCRdist pipeline. In a later analysis, each TCR beta chain was defined by its CDR3 amino acid sequence together with its V-gene family, and reads without a unique V-gene family were excluded. To address suspected cross-contamination and a sequencing artifact, a later analysis removed approximately 600 highly shared, low-generation-probability nucleotide sequences. A later analysis calculated a clonal expansion index for each public chain from normalized within-repertoire ranks of inferred template counts. Generation probabilities in a later analysis came from a VDJ recombination model fitted to out-of-frame rearrangements, and those results were checked against IGoR. In a later analysis, TCR-TCR, TCR-HLA and TCR-CMV co-occurrence was scored with hypergeometric tests, and a repertoire-size bias correction was applied to TCR pairs. False discovery rates were estimated in a later analysis by permuting HLA or CMV assignments 20 times. In a later analysis, co-occurring TCRs were grouped with DBSCAN, and TCRdist sequence similarity was added when clustering was performed within HLA-allele-positive subsets. For co-occurrence clustering, repertoires with fewer than 30,000 or more than 120,000 public chains were excluded, along with four to six repertoires with anomalous nucleotide sharing. What TCRdb holds here is the immuneACCESS table cut down to in-frame rearrangements. Part of the clones is not present; checked against another copy, under half of the missing clones reflect an unresolved V gene, and the others are unexplained. The V and J calls and the clone size are those of that table, but D and trimming were determined from the DNA. The sample contains about 80,000 clones, less than 80% of them found a single time. Over 2% of the sample is taken by the ten largest.

The sample comes from a study of cytomegalovirus exposure and HLA in healthy donors (dated by TCRdb to 2015 to 2018). Regarding the research as a whole: An earlier analysis of some 550 of the donors reported more than 250 Gb of sequence data and 117 million unique TCR beta sequences from some 180 million T cells. Approximately 330 gigabases of sequencing data and around 90 million unique TCR sequences made up an early release that covered several hundred HLA-typed donors. Among the roughly 390 genotyped donors, about 85% belonged to the genetic ancestry cluster associated with self-reported Caucasian donors. The study aimed to test whether signatures of past pathogen exposure could be identified by cataloging public T cell receptors. The T cell repertoires of several hundred subjects were profiled by immunosequencing and related to cytomegalovirus serostatus. Along with the roughly 670-subject first cohort, a separate validation cohort of about 110 different subjects was used. High-throughput TCR immunosequencing, statistical association of individual TCRs with disease status, and machine learning were combined to predict cytomegalovirus infection status. A later analysis re-examined previously published TCR beta repertoires from 600 to 700 donors and added high-resolution HLA genotyping to investigate patterns of TCR occurrence. The later analysis used no new phenotypic data to find candidate immune exposures, relying instead on TCR beta sequences and their occurrence across donors. In an earlier analysis of 500 to 650 of the donors, high-throughput TCR beta sequencing was used to judge whether each TCR beta V gene segment behaved as functional or pseudogenic. Donor age, sex, ethnicity and CMV serostatus were compiled alongside the repertoire data. In a later genetic analysis, genome-wide SNP genotypes for about 60% of the 666 donors were used, and that subset was treated as a discovery cohort. All discovery cohort repertoires had been generated on a single sequencing platform. HLA typing covered class I and class II loci at four-digit resolution. Typing coverage differed by locus: A, B, C, DRB1 and DQB1 were typed in about 620-640 donors, DQA1 in about 500, DPA1 in some 600, and DPB1 in about 450. About five DR-DQ haplotypes were treated as single units for association and clustering because of strong linkage in the cohort. On average, around 230,000 unique TCR beta nucleotide sequences were sequenced per donor among some 430 genotyped donors of the cohort, with roughly 18% of those sequences being non-productive. Overall study outcomes, separate from this receptor: The 87-base-pair reads could not distinguish some IMGT-functional V segments, including TRBV6-2 and TRBV6-3, so those segments were excluded. A further reported finding was that TCR beta sequences accurately predicted the HLA-A and HLA-B alleles for most subjects in the first cohort. Presence/absence analyses assumed roughly uniform sequencing depth across donors, an assumption that may not hold. Only TCR beta chains were sequenced in this cohort, and the absence of alpha or paired-chain data limited detectable features. In a later genetic analysis, fewer N-insertions in productive TCRs were reported among donors in an Asian-associated ancestry cluster than the roughly 700-donor mean. In both the original and validation cohorts, the classifier was reported to diagnose cytomegalovirus status with high specificity and sensitivity. A later genetic analysis associated a missense DCLRE1C variant with V-gene and J-gene trimming of TCR beta chains, and an independent cohort replicated the association. Approximately 18 rarely observed V segments, including chromosome 9 orphons, were excluded from the earlier analysis of just under 600 of the donors because counts were too low. In a later analysis, most CMV-associated TCR beta chains were found to appear HLA-restricted, with HLA associations seemingly driven largely by CMV exposure. In a later analysis, HLA-associated TCR beta chains were found to be more clonally expanded and to have lower generation probabilities than equally common non-associated chains. Immune exposure information for the cohort was limited to CMV serostatus. A cluster of highly shared sequence variants was judged likely to represent a technical artifact of the sequencing pipeline. A total of 150 or so TCR beta chains were listed by the study as associated with cytomegalovirus. Because HLA typing was unavailable for some donors at each locus, only the typed subset was used in association tests. When HLA alleles, especially DR and DQ, strongly co-occurred, TCR associations were difficult to assign to individual alleles. A later analysis found that TCR association rates varied across HLA loci, with DRB1 alleles showing the most associated TCRs and HLA-C alleles the fewest. Correlated functional status among segregating V segments might be attributable to linkage disequilibrium, but an unknown experimental factor could not be ruled out. Most TCR sequences were seen in very few donors, while some public TCRs were found in many individuals. A few of the identified cytomegalovirus-associated TCR beta chains were confirmed in vitro to be specific for cytomegalovirus antigens. It was suggested by the authors that the approach could potentially be generalized to other disease states and immunological phenotypes. At a false discovery rate of 0.05, a later analysis linked 16,951 TCR beta sequences to specific HLA alleles. In an earlier analysis of under 600 of the donors, most TCR beta V segments were observed in productive rearrangements about 87% or about 30% of the time, broadly matching IMGT annotations. Several of the top co-occurrence clusters appeared to be linked to parvovirus B19, influenza, CMV and Epstein-Barr virus, according to a later analysis.

V is pruned by 7 bases and J by 3 bases, leaving 7 bases of the junction without a gene match. From the cysteine through the phenylalanine, the CDR3 covers 15 amino acids. Left in the record is the CDR3 DNA by itself, 45 bases read in frame from the first base. The germline V gene gives CDR1 as MNHEY and CDR2 as SVGAGI. The cohort consisted of 650 to 850 healthy bone marrow donors. All cohort members were sampled while nominally healthy, although unrecorded immune exposures were likely present. The donor was CMV seronegative and belonged to the group of 350 to 400 seronegative cohort members. A peripheral blood sample was provided by each donor, and peripheral blood mononuclear cells were used for TCR beta sequencing. Genomic DNA was extracted from the blood cell samples with the Qiagen DNeasy Blood Extraction Kit.

The clonotype was recovered from a man aged 25-45 years in good health and CMV-seronegative. The specimen was PBMCs. The V gene is TRBV6-5 and the J gene is TRBJ2-7; 12 central nucleotides agree with TRBD2. CDR3 sequence: CASKRTSGDNYEQYF. The nucleotide sequence is given as TGTGCCAGCAAGAGGACTAGCGGGGACAACTACGAGCAGTACTTC.